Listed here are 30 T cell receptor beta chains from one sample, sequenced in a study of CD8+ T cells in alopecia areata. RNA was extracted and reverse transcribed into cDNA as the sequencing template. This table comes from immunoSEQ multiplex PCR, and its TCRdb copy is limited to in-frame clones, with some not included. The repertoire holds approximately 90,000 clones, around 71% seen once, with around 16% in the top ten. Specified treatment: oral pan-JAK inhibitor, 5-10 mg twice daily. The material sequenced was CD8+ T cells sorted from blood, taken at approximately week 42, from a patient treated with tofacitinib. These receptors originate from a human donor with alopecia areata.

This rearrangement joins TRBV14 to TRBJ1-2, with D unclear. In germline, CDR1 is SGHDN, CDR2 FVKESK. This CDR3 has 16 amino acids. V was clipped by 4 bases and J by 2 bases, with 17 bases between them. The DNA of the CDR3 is TGTGCCAGCAGCCCAGCGGGCAGTGGCAGCAACTATGGCTACACCTTC. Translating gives CASSPAGSGSNYGYTF.

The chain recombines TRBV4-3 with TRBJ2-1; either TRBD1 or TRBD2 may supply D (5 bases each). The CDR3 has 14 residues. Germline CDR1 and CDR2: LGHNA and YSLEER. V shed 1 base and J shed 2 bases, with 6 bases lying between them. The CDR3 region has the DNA TGCGCCAGCAGCCAAGGGGGGACCTACAATGAGCAGTTCTTC. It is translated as CASSQGGTYNEQFF.

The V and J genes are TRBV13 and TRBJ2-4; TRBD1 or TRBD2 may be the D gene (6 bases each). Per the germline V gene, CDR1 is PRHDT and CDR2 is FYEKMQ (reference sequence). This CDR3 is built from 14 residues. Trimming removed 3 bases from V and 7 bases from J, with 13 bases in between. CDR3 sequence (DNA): TGTGCCAGCAGCTTTGGGGGGCGAGTTAACATTCAGTACTTC. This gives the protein CASSFGGRVNIQYF.

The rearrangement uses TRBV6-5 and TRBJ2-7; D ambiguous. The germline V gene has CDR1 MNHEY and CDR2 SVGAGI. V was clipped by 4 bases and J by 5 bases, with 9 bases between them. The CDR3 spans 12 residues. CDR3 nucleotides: TGTGCCAGCAGTTTTTCCGGCGACGAGCAGTACTTC. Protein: CASSFSGDEQYF.

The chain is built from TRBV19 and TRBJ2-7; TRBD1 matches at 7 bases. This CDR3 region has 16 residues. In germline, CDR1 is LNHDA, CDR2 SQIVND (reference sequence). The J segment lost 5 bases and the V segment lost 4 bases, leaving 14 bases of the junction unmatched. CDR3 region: CASSRRQGFGSDEQYF. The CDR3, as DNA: TGTGCCAGTAGTAGAAGACAGGGTTTCGGATCGGACGAGCAGTACTTC.

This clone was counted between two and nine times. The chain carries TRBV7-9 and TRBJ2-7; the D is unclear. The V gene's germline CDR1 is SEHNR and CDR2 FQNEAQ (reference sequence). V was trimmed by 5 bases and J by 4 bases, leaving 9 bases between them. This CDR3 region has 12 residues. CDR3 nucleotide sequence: TGTGCCAGCAGCCGGATTCCTTACGAGCAGTACTTC. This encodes CASSRIPYEQYF.

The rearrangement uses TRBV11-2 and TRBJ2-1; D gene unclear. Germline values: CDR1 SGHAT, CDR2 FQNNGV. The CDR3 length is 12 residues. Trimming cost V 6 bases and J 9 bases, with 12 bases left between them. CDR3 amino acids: CASRDTGGEQFF. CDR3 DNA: TGTGCCAGCAGGGATACGGGTGGTGAGCAGTTCTTC. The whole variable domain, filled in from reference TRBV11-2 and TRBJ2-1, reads EAGVAQSPRYKIIEKRQSVAFWCNPISGHATLYWYQQILGQGPKLLIQFQNNGVVDDSQLPKDRFSAERLKGVDSTLKIQPAKLEDSAVYLCASRDTGGEQFFGPGTRLTVL.

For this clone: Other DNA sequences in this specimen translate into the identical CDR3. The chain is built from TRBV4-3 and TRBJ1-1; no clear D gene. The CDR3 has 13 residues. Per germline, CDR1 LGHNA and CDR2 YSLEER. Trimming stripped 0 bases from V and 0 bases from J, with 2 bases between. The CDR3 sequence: CASSQDMNTEAFF. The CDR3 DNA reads TGCGCCAGCAGCCAAGATATGAACACTGAAGCTTTCTTT.

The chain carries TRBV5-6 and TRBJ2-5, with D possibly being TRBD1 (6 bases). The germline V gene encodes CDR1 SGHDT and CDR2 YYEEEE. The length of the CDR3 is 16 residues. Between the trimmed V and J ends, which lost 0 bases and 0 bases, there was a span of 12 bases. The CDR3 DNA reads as TGTGCCAGCAGCTTGGTTTTGGCAGGGGACCAAGAGACCCAGTACTTC. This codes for CASSLVLAGDQETQYF.

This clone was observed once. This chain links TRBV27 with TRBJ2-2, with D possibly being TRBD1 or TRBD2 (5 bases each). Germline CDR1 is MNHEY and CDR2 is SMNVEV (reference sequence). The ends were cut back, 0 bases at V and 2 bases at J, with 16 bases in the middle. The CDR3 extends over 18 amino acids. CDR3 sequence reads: CASSLSKRTRHNTGELFF. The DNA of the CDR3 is TGTGCCAGCAGTTTATCCAAGCGGACAAGACACAACACCGGGGAGCTGTTTTTT.

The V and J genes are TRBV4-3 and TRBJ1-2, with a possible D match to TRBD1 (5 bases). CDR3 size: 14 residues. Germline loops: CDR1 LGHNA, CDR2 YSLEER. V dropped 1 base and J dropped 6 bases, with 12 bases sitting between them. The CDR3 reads CASSQAPGLHGYTF. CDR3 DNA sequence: TGCGCCAGCAGCCAAGCCCCAGGGTTGCATGGCTACACCTTC.

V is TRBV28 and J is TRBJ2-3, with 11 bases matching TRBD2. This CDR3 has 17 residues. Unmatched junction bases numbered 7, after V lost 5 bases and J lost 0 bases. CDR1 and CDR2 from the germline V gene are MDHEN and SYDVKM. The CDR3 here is CASSPPGTSGSTDTQYF. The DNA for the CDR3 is TGTGCCAGCAGTCCACCCGGGACTAGCGGTAGCACAGATACGCAGTATTTT.

The CDR3 DNA reads TGTGCCAGCAGCGTAGTAGCCGGGACAGCAGATCGCTACGAGCAGTACTTC. Encoded protein: CASSVVAGTADRYEQYF. The rearrangement links TRBV7-9 to TRBJ2-7; 7 bases agree with TRBD1. CDR1 is SEHNR and CDR2 is FQNEAQ in the germline V gene (reference sequence). The CDR3 has 17 amino acids. Unmatched junction bases numbered 16, after V lost 5 bases and J lost 3 bases.

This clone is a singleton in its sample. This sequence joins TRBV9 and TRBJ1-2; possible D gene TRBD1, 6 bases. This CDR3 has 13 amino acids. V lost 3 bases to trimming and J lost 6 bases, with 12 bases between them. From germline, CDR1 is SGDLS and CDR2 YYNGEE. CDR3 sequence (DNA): TGTGCCAGCAGCGCCTCCCGGGACAATGGCTACACCTTC. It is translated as CASSASRDNGYTF.

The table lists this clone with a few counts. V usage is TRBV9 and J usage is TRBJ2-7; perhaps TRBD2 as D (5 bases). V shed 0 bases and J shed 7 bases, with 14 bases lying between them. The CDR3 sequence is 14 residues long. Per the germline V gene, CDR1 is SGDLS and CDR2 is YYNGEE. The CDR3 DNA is TGTGCCAGCAGCGTAGGAGAGGGCATGCGGGAGCAGTACTTC. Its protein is CASSVGEGMREQYF. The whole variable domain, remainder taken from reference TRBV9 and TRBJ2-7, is DSGVTQTPKHLITATGQRVTLRCSPRSGDLSVYWYQQSLDQGLQFLIQYYNGEERAKGNILERFSAQQFPDLHSELNLSSLELGDSALYFCASSVGEGMREQYFGPGTRLTVT.

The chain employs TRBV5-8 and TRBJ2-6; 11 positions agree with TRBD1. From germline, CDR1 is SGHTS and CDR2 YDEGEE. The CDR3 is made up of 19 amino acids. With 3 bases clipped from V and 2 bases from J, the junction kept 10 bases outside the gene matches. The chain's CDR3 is CASSSRDRGVPPGANVLTF. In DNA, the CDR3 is TGTGCCAGCAGCTCCCGGGACAGGGGGGTCCCCCCTGGGGCCAACGTCCTGACTTTC.

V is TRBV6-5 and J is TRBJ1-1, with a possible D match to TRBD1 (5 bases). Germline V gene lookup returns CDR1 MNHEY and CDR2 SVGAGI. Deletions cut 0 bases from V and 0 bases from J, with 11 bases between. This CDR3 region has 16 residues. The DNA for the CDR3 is TGTGCCAGCAGTTACTCGACAAGGGGACTGAACACTGAAGCTTTCTTT. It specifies CASSYSTRGLNTEAFF.

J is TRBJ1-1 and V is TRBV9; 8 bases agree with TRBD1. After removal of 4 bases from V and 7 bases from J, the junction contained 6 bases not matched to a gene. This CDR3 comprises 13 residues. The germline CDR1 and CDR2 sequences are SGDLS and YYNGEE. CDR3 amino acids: CASSRTTGGEAFF. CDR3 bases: TGTGCCAGCAGCCGCACCACAGGGGGTGAAGCTTTCTTT.

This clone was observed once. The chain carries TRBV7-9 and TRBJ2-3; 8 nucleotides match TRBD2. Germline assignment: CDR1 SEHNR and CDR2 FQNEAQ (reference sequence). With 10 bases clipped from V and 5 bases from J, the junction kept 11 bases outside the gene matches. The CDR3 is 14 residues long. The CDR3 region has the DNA TGTGCCACCTCCACAGCGGGGGTGGGAGATACGCAGTATTTT. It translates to CATSTAGVGDTQYF.

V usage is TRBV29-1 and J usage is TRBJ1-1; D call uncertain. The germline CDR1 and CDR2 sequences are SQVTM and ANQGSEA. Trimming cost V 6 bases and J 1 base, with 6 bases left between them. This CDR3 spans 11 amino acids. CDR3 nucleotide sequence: TGCAGCGTGACTCAGAACACTGAAGCTTTCTTT. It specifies CSVTQNTEAFF.

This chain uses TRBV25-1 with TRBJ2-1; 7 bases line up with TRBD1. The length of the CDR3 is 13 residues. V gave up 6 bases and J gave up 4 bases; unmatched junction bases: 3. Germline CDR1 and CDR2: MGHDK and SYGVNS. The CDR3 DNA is TGTGCCAGCAGACCGACAGGGTACAATGAGCAGTTCTTC. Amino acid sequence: CASRPTGYNEQFF.

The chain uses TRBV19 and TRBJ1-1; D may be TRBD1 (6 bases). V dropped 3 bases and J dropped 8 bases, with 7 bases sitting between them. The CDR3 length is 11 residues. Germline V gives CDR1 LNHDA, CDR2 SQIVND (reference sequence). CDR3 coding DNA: TGTGCCAGTAGTATCGGACAGGAAGCTTTCTTT. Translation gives CASSIGQEAFF.

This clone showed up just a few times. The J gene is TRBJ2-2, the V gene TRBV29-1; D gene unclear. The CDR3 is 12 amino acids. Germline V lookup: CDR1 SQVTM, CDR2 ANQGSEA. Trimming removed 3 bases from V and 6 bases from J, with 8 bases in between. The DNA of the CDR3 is TGCAGCGTTGATACGGCCCCCGGGGAGCTGTTTTTT. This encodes CSVDTAPGELFF.

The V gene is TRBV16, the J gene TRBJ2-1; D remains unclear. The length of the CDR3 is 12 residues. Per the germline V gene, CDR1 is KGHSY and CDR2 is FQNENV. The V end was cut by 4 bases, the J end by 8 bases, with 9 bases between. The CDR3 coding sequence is TGTGCCAGCAGCCTAAACATGGATGAGCAGTTCTTC. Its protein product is CASSLNMDEQFF.

The CDR3 loop reads CASSQDYQGTYEQYF. CDR3 in DNA: TGTGCCAGCAGCCAAGATTACCAGGGAACGTACGAGCAGTACTTC. J is TRBJ2-7 and V is TRBV4-2; TRBD1 might be the D (5 bases). Germline assignment: CDR1 LGHNA and CDR2 YNFKEQ. The CDR3 length is 15 residues. The V end was cut by 0 bases, the J end by 4 bases, with 13 bases between.

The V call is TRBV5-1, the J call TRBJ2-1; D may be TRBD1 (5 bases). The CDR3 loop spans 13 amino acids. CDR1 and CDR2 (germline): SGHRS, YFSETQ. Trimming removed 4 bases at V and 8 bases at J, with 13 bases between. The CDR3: CASSATGPDEQFF. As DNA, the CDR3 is TGCGCCAGCAGCGCCACAGGCCCTGATGAGCAGTTCTTC.

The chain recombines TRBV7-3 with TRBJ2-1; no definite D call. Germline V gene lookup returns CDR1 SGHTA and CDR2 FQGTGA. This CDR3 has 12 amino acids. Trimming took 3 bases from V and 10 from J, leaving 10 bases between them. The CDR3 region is CASSLRFGEQFF. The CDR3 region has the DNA TGTGCCAGCAGCTTGCGGTTCGGAGAGCAGTTCTTC.

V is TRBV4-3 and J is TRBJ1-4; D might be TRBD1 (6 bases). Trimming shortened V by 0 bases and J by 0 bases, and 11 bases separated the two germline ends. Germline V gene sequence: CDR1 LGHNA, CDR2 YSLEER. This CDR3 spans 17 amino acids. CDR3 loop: CASSQDDRRATNEKLFF. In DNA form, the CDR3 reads TGCGCCAGCAGCCAAGATGACAGGCGTGCAACTAATGAAAAACTGTTTTTT.

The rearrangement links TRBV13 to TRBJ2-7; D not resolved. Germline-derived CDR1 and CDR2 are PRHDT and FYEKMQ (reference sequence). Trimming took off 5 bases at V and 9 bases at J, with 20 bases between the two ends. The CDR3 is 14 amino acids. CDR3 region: CASSLRGTRYGQYF. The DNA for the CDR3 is TGTGCCAGCAGCCTTCGCGGAACCCGGTATGGGCAGTACTTC.

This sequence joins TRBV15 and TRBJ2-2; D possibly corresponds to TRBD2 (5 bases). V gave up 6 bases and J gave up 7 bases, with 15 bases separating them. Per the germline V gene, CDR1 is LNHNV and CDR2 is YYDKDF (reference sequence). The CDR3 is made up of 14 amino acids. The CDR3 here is CATRGDGKGGELFF. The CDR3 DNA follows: TGTGCCACCAGGGGAGACGGTAAAGGCGGGGAGCTGTTTTTT.